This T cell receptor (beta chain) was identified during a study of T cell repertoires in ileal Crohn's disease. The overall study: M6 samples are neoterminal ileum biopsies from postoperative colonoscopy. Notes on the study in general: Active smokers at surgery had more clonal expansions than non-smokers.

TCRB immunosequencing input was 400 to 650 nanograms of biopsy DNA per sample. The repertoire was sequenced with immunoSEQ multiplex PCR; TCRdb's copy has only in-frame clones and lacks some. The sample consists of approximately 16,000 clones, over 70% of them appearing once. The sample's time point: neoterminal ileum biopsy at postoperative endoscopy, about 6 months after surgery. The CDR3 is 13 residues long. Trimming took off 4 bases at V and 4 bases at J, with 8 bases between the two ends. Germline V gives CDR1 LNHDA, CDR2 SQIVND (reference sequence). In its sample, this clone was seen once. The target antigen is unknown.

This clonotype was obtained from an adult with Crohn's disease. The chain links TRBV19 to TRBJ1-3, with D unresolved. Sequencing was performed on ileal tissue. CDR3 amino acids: CASSTASGNTIYF. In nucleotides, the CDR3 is TGTGCCAGTAGTACGGCCAGCGGAAACACCATATATTTT.